Listed below are T cell receptor beta chains from one sample, sequenced in a study of blood T cell repertoires in COVID-19. Some clones are missing from TCRdb's copy, which holds only in-frame ones; the method was immunoSEQ multiplex PCR. This table has around 20,000 clones, approximately 91% appearing once. Sequenced sample: peripheral blood. The receptors come from a man aged 65 to 79 with active COVID-19. Both conserved end residues are part of each CDR3. The D gene is left open where the match is weak. Rows give clone size only sometimes, using once, few, many, or a class for an expanded clone.

clone_size j_call v_call d_call cdr3_aa cdr3_nt
- TRBJ2-3 TRBV6-5 - CASSYVAGRPDTQYF TGTGCCAGCAGTTACGTTGCGGGGCGACCCGATACGCAGTATTTT
- TRBJ1-1 TRBV27 - CASSPLARVNTEAFF TGTGCCAGCAGTCCCCTGGCCCGTGTGAACACTGAAGCTTTCTTT
- TRBJ2-7 TRBV2 - CASSEVGGAPYEQYF TGTGCCAGCAGTGAAGTCGGGGGTGCCCCCTACGAGCAGTACTTC
- TRBJ2-6 TRBV5-4 - CASSFWRGSGANVLTF TGTGCCAGCAGCTTCTGGCGGGGCTCTGGGGCCAACGTCCTGACTTTC
- TRBJ2-6 TRBV6-5 - CASSPREAGANVLTF TGTGCCAGCAGCCCCAGGGAGGCTGGGGCCAACGTCCTGACTTTC
- TRBJ1-1 TRBV30 - CAWSSWGGLNTEAFF TGTGCCTGGAGTAGCTGGGGGGGACTGAACACTGAAGCTTTCTTT
- TRBJ1-6 TRBV4-2 TRBD1 CASSQGSGGNSPLHF TGTGCCAGCAGCCAGGGCTCAGGGGGGAATTCACCCCTCCACTTT
- TRBJ2-1 TRBV24-1 TRBD2 CATSDGLARSYNEQFF TGTGCCACCAGTGATGGACTAGCGAGGTCCTACAATGAGCAGTTCTTC
- TRBJ2-1 TRBV28 - CASRARARVEQFF TGTGCCAGCAGGGCGAGGGCCCGGGTTGAGCAGTTCTTC
- TRBJ1-4 TRBV5-1 - CASRSAGSTNEKLFF TGCGCCAGCAGGTCAGCAGGATCAACTAATGAAAAACTGTTTTTT
- TRBJ2-5 TRBV5-1 - CASSTGQSYQETQYF TGCGCCAGCAGCACCGGACAGTCCTACCAAGAGACCCAGTACTTC
- TRBJ2-3 TRBV29-1 - CSVEARGRSTDTQYF TGCAGCGTTGAAGCCAGGGGACGGTCCACAGATACGCAGTATTTT
- TRBJ2-7 TRBV27 TRBD2 CASSKATSGIITYEQYF TGTGCCAGCAGCAAGGCTACTAGCGGGATAATCACCTACGAGCAGTACTTC
- TRBJ1-1 TRBV19 TRBD1 CASSMGQSPTEAFF TGTGCCAGTAGTATGGGACAGTCGCCCACTGAAGCTTTCTTT
- TRBJ2-3 TRBV3-1/TRBV3-2 TRBD2 CASSPPGTSGITDTQYF TGTGCCAGCAGCCCCCCCGGGACTAGCGGTATCACAGATACGCAGTATTTT
- TRBJ2-5 TRBV11-1 - CASSPGLAETQYF TGTGCCAGCAGCCCGGGGTTGGCGGAGACCCAGTACTTC
- TRBJ1-4 TRBV27 - CASSSQGPNEKLFF TGTGCCAGCAGTTCACAGGGCCCTAATGAAAAACTGTTTTTT
- TRBJ2-7 TRBV6-6 - CASRSGAGGLEQYF TGTGCCAGCAGGTCCGGGGCAGGGGGACTCGAGCAGTACTTC
once TRBJ2-3 TRBV27 - CASSKGLFSTDTQYF TGTGCCAGCTCCAAGGGACTTTTTAGCACAGATACGCAGTATTTT
- TRBJ1-5 TRBV19 - CASSIAQGIRPQHF TGTGCCAGTAGTATAGCGCAGGGAATCCGGCCCCAGCATTTT
- TRBJ1-2 TRBV9 TRBD1 CASSVGTGGGYGYTF TGTGCCAGCAGCGTCGGGACAGGGGGCGGCTATGGCTACACCTTC
- TRBJ2-2 TRBV7-2 TRBD1 CASSRDRAYTGELFF TGTGCCAGCAGCCGGGACAGGGCTTACACCGGGGAGCTGTTTTTT